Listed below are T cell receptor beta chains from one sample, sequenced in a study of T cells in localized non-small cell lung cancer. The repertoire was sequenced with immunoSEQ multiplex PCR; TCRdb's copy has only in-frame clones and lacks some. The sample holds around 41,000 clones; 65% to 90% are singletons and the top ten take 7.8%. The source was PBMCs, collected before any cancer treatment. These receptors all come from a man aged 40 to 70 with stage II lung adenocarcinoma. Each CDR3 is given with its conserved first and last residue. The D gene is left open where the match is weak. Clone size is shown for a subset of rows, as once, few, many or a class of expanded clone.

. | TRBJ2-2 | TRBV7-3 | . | TGTGCCAGCAGCTTAGCAGGACCTAACACCGGGGAGCTGTTTTTT | CASSLAGPNTGELFF
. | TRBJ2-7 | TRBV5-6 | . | TGTGCCAGCAGCTTGGAAGGCAGCCAGGTCGAGCAGTACTTC | CASSLEGSQVEQYF
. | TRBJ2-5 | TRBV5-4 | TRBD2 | TGTGCCAGCAGCTCCGGTAGCGGGAGGGCGGGAGAGACCCAGTACTTC | CASSSGSGRAGETQYF
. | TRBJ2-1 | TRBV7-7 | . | TGTGCTAGCAGTCCTGCGAGGGGGGACAATGAGCAGTTCTTC | CASSPARGDNEQFF
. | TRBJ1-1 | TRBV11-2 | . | TGTGCCAGCAGCTTAGCGGCAGGGGAGTGGAACACTGAAGCTTTCTTT | CASSLAAGEWNTEAFF
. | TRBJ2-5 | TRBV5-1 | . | TGCGCCAGCAGCTTACAAGAGACCCAGTACTTC | CASSLQETQYF
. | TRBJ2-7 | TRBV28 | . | TGTGCCACCACGGGGGACGGCCGCTACGAGCAGTACTTC | CATTGDGRYEQYF
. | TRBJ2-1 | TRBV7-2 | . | TGTGCCAGCAGCTCGGCAGGTTTCTCCTACAATGAGCAGTTCTTC | CASSSAGFSYNEQFF
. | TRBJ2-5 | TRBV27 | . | TGTGCCAGCCGGCCATGGCAGGGAAGTATCCAAGAGACCCAGTACTTC | CASRPWQGSIQETQYF
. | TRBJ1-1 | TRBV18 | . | TGTGCCAGCTCACCCTATACAGTCCCCACTGAAGCTTTCTTT | CASSPYTVPTEAFF
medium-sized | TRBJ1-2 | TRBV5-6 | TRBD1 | TGTGCCAGCAGCTCCGAAAGGGACAGCTCCAGATTTAACTATGGCTACACCTTC | CASSSERDSSRFNYGYTF
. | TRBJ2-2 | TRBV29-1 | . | TGCAGCGGTACCGGGACTGAGAACACCGGGGAGCTGTTTTTT | CSGTGTENTGELFF
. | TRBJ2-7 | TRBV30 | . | TGTGCCTGGAGCCTAATATCAGGGGCCAGGTACGAGCAGTACTTC | CAWSLISGARYEQYF
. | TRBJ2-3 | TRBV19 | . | TGTGCCAGTAGTACGGACGGGGCAGATACGCAGTATTTT | CASSTDGADTQYF
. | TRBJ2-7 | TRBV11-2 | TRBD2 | TGTGCCAGCAGCAGAGGACTAGCGGGGTTCTACGAGCAGTACTTC | CASSRGLAGFYEQYF
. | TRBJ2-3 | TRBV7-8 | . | TGTGCCAGCAGCTTAGGGGTACGCACAGATACGCAGTATTTT | CASSLGVRTDTQYF
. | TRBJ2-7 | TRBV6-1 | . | TGTGCCAGCAGTGTAAGCTACGAGCAGTACTTC | CASSVSYEQYF
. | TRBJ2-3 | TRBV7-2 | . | TGTGCCAGCAGCGGCGGATCCCGGGGAGTCGATACGCAGTATTTT | CASSGGSRGVDTQYF
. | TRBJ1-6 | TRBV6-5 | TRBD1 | TGTGCCAGCAGAACGATGACAGGGATTAATTCACCCCTCCACTTT | CASRTMTGINSPLHF
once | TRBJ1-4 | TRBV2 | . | TGTGCCAGCAGACCCAGGTCAACTAATGAAAAACTGTTTTTT | CASRPRSTNEKLFF
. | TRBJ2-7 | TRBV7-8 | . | TGTGCCAGCAGCTTGACTGGGACCTACGAGCAGTACTTC | CASSLTGTYEQYF
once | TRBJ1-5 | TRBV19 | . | TGTGCCAGTAGGAAAACGAATCAGCCCCAGCATTTT | CASRKTNQPQHF